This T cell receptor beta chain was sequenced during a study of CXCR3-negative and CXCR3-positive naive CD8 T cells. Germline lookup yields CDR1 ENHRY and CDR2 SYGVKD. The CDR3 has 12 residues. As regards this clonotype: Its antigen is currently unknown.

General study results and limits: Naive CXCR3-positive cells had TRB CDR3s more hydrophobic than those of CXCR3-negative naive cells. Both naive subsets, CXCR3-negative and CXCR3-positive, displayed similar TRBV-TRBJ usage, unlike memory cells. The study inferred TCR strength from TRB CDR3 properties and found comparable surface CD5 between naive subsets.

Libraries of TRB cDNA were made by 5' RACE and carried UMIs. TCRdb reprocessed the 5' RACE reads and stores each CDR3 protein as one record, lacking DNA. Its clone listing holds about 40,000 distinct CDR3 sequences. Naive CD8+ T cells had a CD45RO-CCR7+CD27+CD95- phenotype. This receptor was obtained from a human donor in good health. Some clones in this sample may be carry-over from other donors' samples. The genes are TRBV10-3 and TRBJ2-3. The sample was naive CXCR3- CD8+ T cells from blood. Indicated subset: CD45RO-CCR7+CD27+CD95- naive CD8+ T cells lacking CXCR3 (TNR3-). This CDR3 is CAISASTDTQYF.